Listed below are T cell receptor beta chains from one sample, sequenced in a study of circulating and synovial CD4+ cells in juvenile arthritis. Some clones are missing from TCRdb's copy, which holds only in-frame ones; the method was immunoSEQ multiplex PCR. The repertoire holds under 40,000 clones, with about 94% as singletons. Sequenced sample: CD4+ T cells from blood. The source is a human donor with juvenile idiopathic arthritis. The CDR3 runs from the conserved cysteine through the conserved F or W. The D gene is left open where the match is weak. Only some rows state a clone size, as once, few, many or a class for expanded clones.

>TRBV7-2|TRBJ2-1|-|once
CASSLGTPSPQFF
TGTGCCAGCAGCTTAGGGACTCCTTCCCCGCAGTTCTTC
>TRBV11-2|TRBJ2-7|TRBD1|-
CASSFQGAGEQYF
TGTGCCAGCAGCTTTCAGGGGGCAGGGGAGCAGTACTTC
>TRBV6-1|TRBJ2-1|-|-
CASRWGLAESHEQFF
TGTGCCAGCAGGTGGGGGCTAGCGGAGTCCCATGAGCAGTTCTTC
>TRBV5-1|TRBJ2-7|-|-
CASSLALSGGYYEQYF
TGCGCCAGCAGCTTGGCCTTGTCAGGAGGATACTACGAGCAGTACTTC
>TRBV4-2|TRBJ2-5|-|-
CASSQDRLGQETQYF
TGTGCCAGCAGCCAAGATCGACTGGGCCAAGAGACCCAGTACTTC
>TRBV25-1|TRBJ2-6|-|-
CASSTFNSGANVLTF
TGTGCCAGCAGTACTTTCAACTCTGGGGCCAACGTCCTGACTTTC
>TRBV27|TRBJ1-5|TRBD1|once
CASRRTGGYQPQHF
TGTGCCAGCAGAAGAACAGGGGGCTATCAGCCCCAGCATTTT
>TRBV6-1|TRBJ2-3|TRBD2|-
CASSEGGLASADTQYF
TGTGCCAGCAGTGAAGGAGGACTAGCGTCGGCCGATACGCAGTATTTT
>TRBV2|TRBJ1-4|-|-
CASRGALGDEKLFF
TGTGCCAGCAGAGGAGCACTGGGTGATGAAAAACTGTTTTTT
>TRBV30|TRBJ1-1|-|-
CAWSVDGRTEAFF
TGTGCCTGGAGTGTTGATGGGCGAACTGAAGCTTTCTTT
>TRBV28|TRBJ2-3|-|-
CASSLTTSTDTQYF
TGTGCCAGCAGCCTGACAACTAGCACAGATACGCAGTATTTT
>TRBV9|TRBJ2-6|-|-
CASSVGLSGANVLTF
TGTGCCAGCAGCGTAGGTCTCTCTGGGGCCAACGTCCTGACTTTC
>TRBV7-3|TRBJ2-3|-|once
CASSLTGGGPPQDTQYF
TGTGCCAGCAGCTTAACAGGGGGAGGGCCGCCTCAAGATACGCAGTATTTT
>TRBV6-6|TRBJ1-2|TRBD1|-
CASSYRDRVGGYTF
TGTGCCAGCAGTTACCGGGACAGGGTGGGTGGCTACACCTTC
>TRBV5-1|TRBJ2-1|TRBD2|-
CASRDLAGDLYEQFF
TGCGCCAGCAGAGACCTAGCGGGAGACCTTTATGAGCAGTTCTTC
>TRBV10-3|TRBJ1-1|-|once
CAIRSDGGGTEAFF
TGTGCCATCAGATCGGACGGGGGGGGCACTGAAGCTTTCTTT
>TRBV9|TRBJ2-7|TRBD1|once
CASSVEPGQAIEQYF
TGTGCCAGCAGCGTAGAGCCGGGACAGGCCATCGAGCAGTACTTC
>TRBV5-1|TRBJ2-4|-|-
CASSLRGAKNIQYF
TGCGCCAGCAGCTTGAGGGGGGCCAAAAACATTCAGTACTTC